The 7 T cell receptor beta chains given below trace back to one sample, sequenced in a study of T cells in Graves' hyperthyroidism and ophthalmopathy. Amplified TCR beta CDR3 regions came from RNA transcripts. First-round RT-PCR targeting the TCR CDR3 was performed with the HTBI primer set. TCRdb fed the multiplex PCR reads into MiXCR, producing one record per CDR3 protein. The repertoire holds over 350,000 distinct CDR3 sequences, with around a sixth as singletons. The sequenced sample consisted of blood. These receptors were taken from a man between 18 and 29 years old with Graves' ophthalmopathy.

In its sample, this clonotype was seen many times. The chain recombines TRBV20-1 with TRBJ1-5; D is unresolved. The CDR3 sequence is 16 residues long. The V end was cut by 5 bases, the J end by 0 bases, with 17 bases between. CDR1 and CDR2 (germline): DFQATT, SNEGSKA (reference sequence). CDR3 protein: CSARKTQEYSNQPQHF. The CDR3 DNA is TGCAGTGCTCGGAAGACTCAGGAGTATAGCAATCAGCCCCAGCATTTT.

For this clonotype: The junction and the germline gene differ at one end; a read error may be behind it. The chain carries TRBV4-1 and TRBJ2-7, with D uncertain. Germline V gene sequence: CDR1 MGHRA, CDR2 YSYEKL. The CDR3 sequence is 15 residues long. CDR3 bases: TGCACCAGCAGCCAAGTGGGCAGGAGCTCCTACGAGCAGTACTTC. This encodes CTSSQVGRSSYEQYF.

This clonotype was observed at least ten times. This chain connects TRBV6-1 to TRBJ2-3; 10 nucleotides agree with TRBD2. The ends lost 0 bases at V and 0 bases at J; junction bases unmatched: 15. This CDR3 is 21 amino acids long. Germline values: CDR1 MNHNS, CDR2 SASEGT. This CDR3 reads CASSEAWLLAGSGSSTDTQYF. The CDR3 DNA reads TGTGCCAGCAGTGAAGCCTGGTTACTAGCGGGATCTGGAAGTAGCACAGATACGCAGTATTTT.

The CDR3 spells CASSQVRTGENQPQHF. As DNA, the CDR3 is TGCGCCAGCAGCCAAGTTAGGACAGGGGAAAATCAGCCCCAGCATTTT. This rearrangement joins TRBV4-1 to TRBJ1-5; 9 nucleotides agree with TRBD1. Unmatched junction bases numbered 5, after V lost 1 base and J lost 4 bases. The CDR3 consists of 16 residues. CDR1 and CDR2 (germline): MGHRA, YSYEKL.

This clonotype has only a few counts. The genes are TRBV18 and TRBJ1-2; D not certain. The CDR3 is made up of 15 amino acids. Germline V gene data show CDR1 as KGHSH and CDR2 as LQKENI. Trimming took 3 bases from V and 5 from J, leaving 16 bases between them. Here the CDR3 reads CASSPLGRQVYGYTF. The CDR3 nucleotides read TGTGCCAGCTCACCTCTCGGACGGCAAGTTTATGGCTACACCTTC.

The gene calls are TRBV7-8 and TRBJ2-5, with 11 bases matching TRBD2. V was clipped by 4 bases and J by 2 bases; unmatched bases: 6. CDR3 length: 16 amino acids. The germline V gene encodes CDR1 SGHVS and CDR2 FQNEAQ. The CDR3 protein is CASSSPASGGQETQYF. DNA for the CDR3: TGTGCCAGCAGCTCGCCGGCTAGCGGGGGGCAAGAGACCCAGTACTTC.

This rearrangement joins TRBV24-1 to TRBJ1-5; 9 positions match TRBD1. The CDR3 spans 14 residues. The germline V gene has CDR1 KGHDR and CDR2 SFDVKD. V lost 3 bases to trimming and J lost 7 bases; unmatched junction nucleotides: 3. DNA of the CDR3: TGTGCCACCAGTGATCCGGGACAGGGACAGCCCCAGCATTTT. This sequence encodes CATSDPGQGQPQHF.